Below, one T cell receptor beta chain is given with its context. Repertoires were generated with immunoSEQ multiplex PCR, while TCRdb's copy carries only in-frame clones and drops some. Among roughly 150,000 clones, over 90% were seen once, and the ten largest hold 2% to 2.5%. The V gene's germline CDR1 is SGHTA and CDR2 FQGNSA. The V gene lost 6 bases and the J gene lost 0 bases, with 9 bases spanning the gap. The CDR3 runs to 14 residues. The data were taken from a study of control samples from healthy donors and cancer patients. The sequence came from a man aged 50-60 years in good health. Sample: blood. The J gene is TRBJ1-5, the V gene TRBV7-2; no clear D. CDR3 residues: CASSLGYSNQPQHF. For the CDR3, the DNA is TGTGCCAGCAGTCTCGGGTATAGCAATCAGCCCCAGCATTTT.